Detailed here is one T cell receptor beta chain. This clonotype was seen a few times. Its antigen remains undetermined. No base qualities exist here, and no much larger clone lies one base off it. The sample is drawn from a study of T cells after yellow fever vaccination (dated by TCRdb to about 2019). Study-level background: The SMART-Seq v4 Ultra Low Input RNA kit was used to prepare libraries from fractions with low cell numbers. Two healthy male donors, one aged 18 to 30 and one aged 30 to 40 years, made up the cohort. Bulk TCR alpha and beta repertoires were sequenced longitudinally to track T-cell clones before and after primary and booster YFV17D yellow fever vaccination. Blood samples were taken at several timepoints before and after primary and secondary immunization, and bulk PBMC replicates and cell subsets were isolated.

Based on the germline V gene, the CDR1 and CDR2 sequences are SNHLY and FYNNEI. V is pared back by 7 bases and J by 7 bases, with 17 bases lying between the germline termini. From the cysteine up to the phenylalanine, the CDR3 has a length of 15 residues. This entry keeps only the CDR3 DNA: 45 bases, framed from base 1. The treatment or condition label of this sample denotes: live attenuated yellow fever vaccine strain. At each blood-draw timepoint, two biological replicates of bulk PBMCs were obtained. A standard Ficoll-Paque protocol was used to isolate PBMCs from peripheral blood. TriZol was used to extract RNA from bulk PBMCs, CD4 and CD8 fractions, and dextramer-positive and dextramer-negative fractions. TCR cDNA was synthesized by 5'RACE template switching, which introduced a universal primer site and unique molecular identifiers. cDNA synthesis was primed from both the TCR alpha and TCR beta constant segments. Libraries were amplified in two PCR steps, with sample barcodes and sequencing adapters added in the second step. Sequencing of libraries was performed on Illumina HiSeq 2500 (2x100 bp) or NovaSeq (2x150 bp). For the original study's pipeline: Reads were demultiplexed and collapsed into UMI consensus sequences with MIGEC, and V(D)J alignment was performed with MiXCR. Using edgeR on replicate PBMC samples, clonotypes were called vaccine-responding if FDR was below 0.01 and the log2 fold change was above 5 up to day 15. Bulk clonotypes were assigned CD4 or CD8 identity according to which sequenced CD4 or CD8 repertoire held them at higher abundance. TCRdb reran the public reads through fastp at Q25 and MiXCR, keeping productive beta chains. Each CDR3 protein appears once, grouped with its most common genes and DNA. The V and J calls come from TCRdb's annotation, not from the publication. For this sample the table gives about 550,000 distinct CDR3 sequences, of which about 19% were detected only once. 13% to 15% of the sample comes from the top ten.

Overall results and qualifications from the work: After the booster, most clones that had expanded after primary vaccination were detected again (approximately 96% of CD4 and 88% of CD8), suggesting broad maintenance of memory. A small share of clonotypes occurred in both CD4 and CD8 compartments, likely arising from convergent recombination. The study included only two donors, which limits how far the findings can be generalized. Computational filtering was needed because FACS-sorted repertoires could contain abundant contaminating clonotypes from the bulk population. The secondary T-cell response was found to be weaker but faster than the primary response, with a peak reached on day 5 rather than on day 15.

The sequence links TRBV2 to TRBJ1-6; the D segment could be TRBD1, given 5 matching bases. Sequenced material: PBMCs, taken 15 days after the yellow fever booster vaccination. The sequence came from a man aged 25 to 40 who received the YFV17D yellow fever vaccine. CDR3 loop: CASTDRQGPNSPLHF. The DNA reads TGTGCCAGCACAGATCGGCAGGGACCCAATTCACCCCTCCACTTT.